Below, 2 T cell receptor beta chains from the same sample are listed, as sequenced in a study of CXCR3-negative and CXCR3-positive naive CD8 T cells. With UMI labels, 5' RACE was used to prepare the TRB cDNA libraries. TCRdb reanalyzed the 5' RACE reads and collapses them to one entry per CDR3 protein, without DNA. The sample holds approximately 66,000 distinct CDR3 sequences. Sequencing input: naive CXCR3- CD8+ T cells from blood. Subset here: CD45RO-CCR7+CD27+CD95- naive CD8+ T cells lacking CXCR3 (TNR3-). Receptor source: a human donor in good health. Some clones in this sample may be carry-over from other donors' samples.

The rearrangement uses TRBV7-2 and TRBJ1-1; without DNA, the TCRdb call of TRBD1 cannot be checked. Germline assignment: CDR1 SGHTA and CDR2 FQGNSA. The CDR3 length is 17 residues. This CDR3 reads CASIKPDRVDPNTEAFF.

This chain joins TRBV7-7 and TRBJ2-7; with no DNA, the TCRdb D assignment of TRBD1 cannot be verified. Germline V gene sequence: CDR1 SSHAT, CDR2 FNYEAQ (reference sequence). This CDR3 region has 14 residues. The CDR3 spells CAISLRQGVYEQYF.